A single TCR beta chain is shown here with its context. What it binds is unknown. The data originate from a study of a mutant IDH1 vaccine in newly diagnosed glioma. Whole-study context: In some groups vaccination began 4-6 weeks post-radiotherapy; others received it with temozolomide. Pretreatment consisted of radiotherapy, temozolomide, or both, with most receiving both.

With V trimmed by 4 bases and J by 2 bases, 5 bases remained unmatched. This CDR3 spans 14 amino acids. The germline gives CDR1 SGHRS, CDR2 YFSETQ. Measured with immunoSEQ multiplex PCR; TCRdb has only the in-frame clones, and not every one. The sample consists of 50,000 or so clones, around 80% of them appearing once. Indicated time point: week 5, during vaccination. Each dose of the vaccine consisted of 300 ug of mutant IDH1 20-mer peptide, with topical imiquimod. Astrocytomas found in donors were new, WHO grade 3 or 4, IDH1-mutant and ATRX-lost. Study findings and constraints: No link was apparently found between pseudoprogression and changes in top peripheral T cell clonotypes.

The rearrangement joins TRBV5-1 to TRBJ1-1; TRBD1 matches 7 bases. This sequence was found in a woman between 40 and 55 years old with glioma. The sequencing here drew on PBMCs, taken from a glioma patient whose treatment included an IDH1 peptide vaccine. Here the CDR3 reads CASSRGQSNTEAFF. The CDR3 bases are TGCGCCAGCAGCAGGGGACAGTCCAACACTGAAGCTTTCTTT.